Listed here are 21 T cell receptor beta chains from one sample, sequenced in a study of T cell repertoires in aging, cancer and after chemotherapy. TRB rearrangements spanning V, D and J were amplified using mixed TRB-A/B primers. From the multiplex PCR reads, TCRdb called clonotypes with MiXCR, one entry per CDR3 protein. Of some 700 distinct CDR3 sequences listed, approximately 26% were seen once; the top ten hold over 35%. TCR beta rearrangements were amplified from peripheral blood genomic DNA. The sequenced material came from blood. Receptors were obtained from a human donor with a solid tumor.

This rearrangement joins TRBV20-1 to TRBJ2-6, with 8 positions matching TRBD1. The CDR3 sequence is 18 residues long. The junction had 12 bases not matched to a gene; V was cut back by 5 bases and J by 0 bases. Germline loops: CDR1 DFQATT, CDR2 SNEGSKA (reference sequence). DNA for the CDR3: TGCAGTGCTGGAACAGGGGGTTCCTCCTTCTCTGGGGCCAACGTCCTGACTTTC. Encoded protein: CSAGTGGSSFSGANVLTF.

Relative to its sample, this clonotype is large (0.1 to 1%). The chain is built from TRBV19 and TRBJ1-2; 11 bases are a match to TRBD1. The CDR3 contains 17 residues. The V gene's germline CDR1 is LNHDA and CDR2 SQIVND (reference sequence). With 10 bases clipped from V and 0 bases from J, the junction kept 13 bases outside the gene matches. The CDR3 protein is CATSRRDRGAANYGYTF. CDR3 DNA: TGTGCCACCTCGAGAAGGGACAGGGGGGCGGCTAACTATGGCTACACCTTC.

This clonotype counts as large. The rearrangement joins TRBV7-9 to TRBJ2-7; D is possibly TRBD1 (6 bases). Looked up from germline, CDR1 is SEHNR and CDR2 is FQNEAQ (reference sequence). There are 15 residues in the CDR3. V dropped 1 base and J dropped 6 bases, with 16 bases sitting between them. CDR3 DNA: TGTGCCAGCAGCTTAGGGACAGACGGGGTTCGCGAGCAGTACTTC. It codes for CASSLGTDGVREQYF.

The chain links TRBV20-1 to TRBJ2-5, with 9 bases identical to TRBD2. J was trimmed by 5 bases and V by 6 bases; bases with no gene match: 7. CDR1 and CDR2 (germline): DFQATT, SNEGSKA (reference sequence). The CDR3 is 13 residues long. Here the CDR3 reads CSATLAGQETQYF. The DNA of the CDR3 is TGCAGTGCAACCCTAGCGGGACAGGAGACCCAGTACTTC.

This clonotype is classed as large. In DNA, the CDR3 is TGTGCCAGCAGCTTAAAGTCAGAACAGGGATATGGCTACACCTTC. The encoded protein is CASSLKSEQGYGYTF. This sequence joins TRBV7-9 and TRBJ1-2, with D perhaps matching TRBD1 (6 bases). The CDR3 is made up of 15 amino acids. Germline assignment: CDR1 SEHNR and CDR2 FQNEAQ (reference sequence). V shed 2 bases and J shed 5 bases, with 15 bases lying between them.

The chain joins TRBV5-1 to TRBJ2-1; D not resolved. Germline CDR1 and CDR2: SGHRS and YFSETQ. Trimming took off 2 bases at V and 7 bases at J, with 10 bases between the two ends. The CDR3 extends over 13 amino acids. CDR3: CASSFPSGNEQFF. The CDR3 bases are TGCGCCAGCAGCTTCCCCTCGGGTAATGAGCAGTTCTTC.

By sample fraction, this clonotype is medium-sized (0.01 to 0.1%). The chain recombines TRBV7-9 with TRBJ1-2; 7 bases match TRBD1. Germline V gives CDR1 SEHNR, CDR2 FQNEAQ (reference sequence). With V trimmed by 5 bases and J by 11 bases, 11 bases remained unmatched. This CDR3 is 13 amino acids long. CDR3 loop: CASSDSGQLLYTF. The DNA for the CDR3 is TGTGCCAGCAGCGATTCGGGACAGCTCCTTTACACCTTC.

The gene calls are TRBV7-9 and TRBJ2-5, with D tentatively TRBD2 (6 bases). Trimming cost V 6 bases and J 4 bases, with 12 bases left between them. Germline V gene lookup returns CDR1 SEHNR and CDR2 FQNEAQ (reference sequence). The CDR3 consists of 13 residues. CDR3 loop: CASRFTGVETQYF. DNA of the CDR3: TGTGCCAGCAGATTCACGGGGGTAGAGACCCAGTACTTC.

The J gene is TRBJ2-7, the V gene TRBV18; no reliable D call. V was pared by 2 bases and J by 3 bases, with 14 bases between. CDR1 is KGHSH, CDR2 LQKENI, per germline. The CDR3 consists of 15 residues. The CDR3 sequence: CASSPNNPEDYEQYF. The CDR3 DNA follows: TGTGCCAGCTCACCAAATAACCCCGAGGACTACGAGCAGTACTTC.

By proportion, this clonotype is large (0.1 to 1%). This chain links TRBV6-2 or TRBV6-3 with TRBJ2-7; 10 bases fit TRBD2. The V gene end was trimmed by 6 bases and the J gene end by 1 base; junction bases not matched to a gene: 3. Germline CDR1 and CDR2: MNHEY and SVGEGT. The CDR3 loop spans 14 amino acids. The CDR3 region has the DNA TGTGCCAGCAGCCTGACTAGCGGGTCCTACGAGCAGTACTTC. This codes for CASSLTSGSYEQYF.

Note on this clonotype: A much larger clone lies one base from this, so it may be a read error. The chain is built from TRBV6-2 or TRBV6-3 and TRBJ1-2; D is possibly TRBD1 (5 bases). V was trimmed by 2 bases and J by 4 bases, leaving 11 bases between them. Looked up from germline, CDR1 is MNHEY and CDR2 is SVGEGT. This CDR3 region has 14 residues. The CDR3 DNA sequence: TGTGCCAGCAGTTACCGACAGAGGGCCTATGGCTACACCTTC. Amino acids: CASSYRQRAYGYTF.

This clonotype was picked up a small number of times. V gene TRBV4-2 combines with J gene TRBJ1-2; 7 bases line up with TRBD1. Germline V lookup: CDR1 LGHNA, CDR2 YNFKEQ. The CDR3 sequence is 16 residues long. The V gene end was trimmed by 0 bases and the J gene end by 1 base; junction bases not matched to a gene: 5. The CDR3 reads CASSQDSGQLNYGYTF. DNA of the CDR3: TGTGCCAGCAGCCAAGACTCGGGACAGCTTAACTATGGCTACACCTTC.

This clonotype is large within its sample. DNA of the CDR3: TGTGCCAGCAGACCGGGACAGAGGAACACTGAAGCTTTCTTT. Amino acids: CASRPGQRNTEAFF. The J gene is TRBJ1-1, the V gene TRBV6-1, with 7 bases lining up with TRBD1. The CDR3 is made up of 14 amino acids. Germline loops: CDR1 MNHNS, CDR2 SASEGT. Trimming cost V 6 bases and J 1 base; bases outside gene matches: 5.

In this sample, this clonotype is large (0.1 to 1%). The V gene is TRBV7-2, the J gene TRBJ2-1, with unresolved D. This CDR3 region has 13 residues. Germline CDR1 is SGHTA and CDR2 is FQGNSA. V lost 3 bases to trimming and J lost 9 bases, with 12 bases between them. The CDR3 protein is CASSLSPNGEQFF. DNA of the CDR3: TGTGCCAGCAGCTTGTCGCCGAATGGTGAGCAGTTCTTC. The variable domain in full, completed from reference TRBV7-2 and TRBJ2-1, reads GAGVSQSPSNKVTEKGKDVELRCDPISGHTALYWYRQSLGQGLEFLIYFQGNSAPDKSGLPSDRFSAERTGGSVSTLTIQRTQQEDSAVYLCASSLSPNGEQFFGPGTRLTVL.

This clonotype ranks as medium-sized. This chain joins TRBV20-1 and TRBJ1-1; 7 positions agree with TRBD1. Germline V gene data show CDR1 as DFQATT and CDR2 as SNEGSKA (reference sequence). V was pared by 6 bases and J by 2 bases, with 12 bases of the junction left unmatched. The CDR3 covers 15 residues. The CDR3 DNA sequence: TGCAGTGCCCCACGAGGGGGCAGAGGCAACACTGAAGCTTTCTTT. This gives the protein CSAPRGGRGNTEAFF.

The genes are TRBV5-5 and TRBJ2-3, with D unresolved. Deletions cut 0 bases from V and 5 bases from J, with 4 bases between. Germline CDR1 and CDR2: SGHKS and YYEKEE (reference sequence). This CDR3 spans 12 amino acids. In DNA form, the CDR3 reads TGTGCCAGCAGCTTGGGACTAGATACGCAGTATTTT. Translated, it gives CASSLGLDTQYF.

By sample share, this clonotype is large. The chain combines TRBV6-6 with TRBJ2-7; no reliable D call. The CDR3 covers 13 residues. The germline V gene has CDR1 MNHNY and CDR2 SVGAGI (reference sequence). V gave up 0 bases and J gave up 3 bases, with 6 bases separating them. The DNA of the CDR3 is TGTGCCAGCAGTTACTCCACGGGCTACGAGCAGTACTTC. Translated, it gives CASSYSTGYEQYF.

This clonotype is classed as large. The chain carries TRBV5-6 and TRBJ2-7, with D perhaps given as TRBD1 or TRBD2 (6 bases each). The germline CDR1 and CDR2 sequences are SGHDT and YYEEEE. The V gene lost 4 bases and the J gene lost 2 bases, with 13 bases spanning the gap. The CDR3 sequence is 14 residues long. The CDR3 sequence: CASSEEGVPYEQYF. CDR3 nucleotides: TGTGCCAGCAGCGAGGAGGGGGTCCCCTACGAGCAGTACTTC.

A few counts support this clonotype. V gene TRBV29-1 combines with J gene TRBJ1-2; TRBD1 aligns across 8 bases. Germline V gene data show CDR1 as SQVTM and CDR2 as ANQGSEA. This CDR3 region has 12 residues. Unmatched junction bases numbered 4, after V lost 7 bases and J lost 3 bases. In DNA form, the CDR3 reads TGCAGCGCCGGACAGGGTGACTATGGCTACACCTTC. Protein product: CSAGQGDYGYTF.

The chain joins TRBV18 to TRBJ2-5; 7 nucleotides match TRBD2. This CDR3 has 15 residues. The V gene's germline CDR1 is KGHSH and CDR2 LQKENI. Trimming cost V 1 base and J 5 bases; bases outside gene matches: 7. The DNA for the CDR3 is TGTGCCAGCTCACCACGGCAGCGGGGCGGGGAGACCCAGTACTTC. It is translated as CASSPRQRGGETQYF.

This sequence joins TRBV7-9 and TRBJ1-1; D remains ambiguous. With 5 bases removed from V and 2 bases from J, the gap between germline ends came to 15 bases. This CDR3 region has 15 residues. Germline V gene sequence: CDR1 SEHNR, CDR2 FQNEAQ (reference sequence). DNA for the CDR3: TGTGCCAGCAGCCGGACGTGGACGGGTAACACTGAAGCTTTCTTT. This translates into CASSRTWTGNTEAFF.